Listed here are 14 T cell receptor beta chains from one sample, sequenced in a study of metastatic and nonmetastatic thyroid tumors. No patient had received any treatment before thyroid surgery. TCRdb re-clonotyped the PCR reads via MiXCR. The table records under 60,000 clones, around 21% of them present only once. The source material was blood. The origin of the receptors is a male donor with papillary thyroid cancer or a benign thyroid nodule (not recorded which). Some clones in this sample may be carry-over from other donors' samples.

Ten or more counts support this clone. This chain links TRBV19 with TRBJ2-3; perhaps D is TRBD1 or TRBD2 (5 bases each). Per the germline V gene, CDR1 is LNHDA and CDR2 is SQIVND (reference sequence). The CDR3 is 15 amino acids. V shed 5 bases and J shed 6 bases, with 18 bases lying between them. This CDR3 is CASSGQGALEDTQYF. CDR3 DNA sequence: TGTGCCAGTAGTGGGCAGGGAGCGTTGGAGGATACGCAGTATTTT. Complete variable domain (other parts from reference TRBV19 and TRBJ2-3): DGGITQSPKYLFRKEGQNVTLSCEQNLNHDAMYWYRQDPGQGLRLIYYSQIVNDFQKGDIAEGYSVSREKKESFPLTVTSAQKNPTAFYLCASSGQGALEDTQYFGPGTRLTVL.

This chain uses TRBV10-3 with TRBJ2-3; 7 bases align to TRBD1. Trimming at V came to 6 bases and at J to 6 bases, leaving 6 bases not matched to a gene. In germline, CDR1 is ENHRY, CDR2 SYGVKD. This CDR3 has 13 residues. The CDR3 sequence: CAISVTGMDTQYF. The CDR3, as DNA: TGTGCCATCAGCGTGACAGGGATGGATACGCAGTATTTT.

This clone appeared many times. CDR3 nucleotides: TGTGCCAGCAGGCCCGAGGGGAGACTCGGCGCAGATACGCAGTATTTT. Residues: CASRPEGRLGADTQYF. The chain is built from TRBV12-3 or TRBV12-4 and TRBJ2-3; TRBD1 or TRBD2 may be the D gene (5 bases each). The CDR3 runs to 16 residues. Trimming shortened V by 6 bases and J by 4 bases, and 20 bases separated the two germline ends.

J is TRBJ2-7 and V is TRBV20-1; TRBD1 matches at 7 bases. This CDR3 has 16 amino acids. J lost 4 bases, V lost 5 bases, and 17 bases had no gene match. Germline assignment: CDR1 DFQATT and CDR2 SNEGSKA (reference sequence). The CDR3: CSAFRQGDPVRYEQYF. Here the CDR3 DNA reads TGCAGTGCTTTTCGACAGGGAGATCCGGTGAGATACGAGCAGTACTTC.

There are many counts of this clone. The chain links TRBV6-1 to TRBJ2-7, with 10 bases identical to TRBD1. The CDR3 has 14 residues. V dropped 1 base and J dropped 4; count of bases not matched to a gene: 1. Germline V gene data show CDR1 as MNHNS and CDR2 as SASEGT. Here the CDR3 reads CASSEGTGGYEQYF. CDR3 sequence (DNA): TGTGCCAGCAGTGAAGGGACAGGGGGTTACGAGCAGTACTTC.

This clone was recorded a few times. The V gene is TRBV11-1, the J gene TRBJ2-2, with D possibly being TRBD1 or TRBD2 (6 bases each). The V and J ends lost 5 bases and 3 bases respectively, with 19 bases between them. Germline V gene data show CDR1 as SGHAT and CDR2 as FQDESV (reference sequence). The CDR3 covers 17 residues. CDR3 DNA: TGTGCCAGCAGCCCCCAGGGGCTAGCGTTGGACACCGGGGAGCTGTTTTTT. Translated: CASSPQGLALDTGELFF.

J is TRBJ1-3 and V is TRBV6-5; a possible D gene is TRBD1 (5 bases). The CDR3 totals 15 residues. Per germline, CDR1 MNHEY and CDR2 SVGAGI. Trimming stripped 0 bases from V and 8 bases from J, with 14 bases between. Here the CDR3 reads CASSYSGGLADTIYF. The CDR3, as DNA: TGTGCCAGCAGTTACTCCGGGGGGTTGGCGGACACCATATATTTT.

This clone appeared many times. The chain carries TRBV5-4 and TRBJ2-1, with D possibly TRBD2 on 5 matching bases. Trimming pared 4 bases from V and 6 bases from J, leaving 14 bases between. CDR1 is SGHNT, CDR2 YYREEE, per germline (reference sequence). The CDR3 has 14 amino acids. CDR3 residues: CASSLWGASNEQFF. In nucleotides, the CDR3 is TGTGCCAGCAGCCTCTGGGGAGCAAGCAATGAGCAGTTCTTC.

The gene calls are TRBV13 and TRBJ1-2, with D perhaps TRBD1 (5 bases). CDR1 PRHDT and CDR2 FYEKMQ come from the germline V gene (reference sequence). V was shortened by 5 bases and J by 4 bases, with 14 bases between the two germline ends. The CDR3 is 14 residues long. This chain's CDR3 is CASSRGHNLYGYTF. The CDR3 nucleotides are TGTGCCAGCAGCCGGGGCCACAACCTCTATGGCTACACCTTC.

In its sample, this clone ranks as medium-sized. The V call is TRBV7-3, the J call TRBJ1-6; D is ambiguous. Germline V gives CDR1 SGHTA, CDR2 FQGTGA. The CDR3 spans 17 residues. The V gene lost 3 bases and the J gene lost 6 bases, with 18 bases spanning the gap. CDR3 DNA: TGTGCCAGCAGCTTTCCCTCCTTTCGGCTTTTTAATTCACCCCTCCACTTT. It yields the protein CASSFPSFRLFNSPLHF. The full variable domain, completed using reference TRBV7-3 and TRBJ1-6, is GAGVSQTPSNKVTEKGKYVELRCDPISGHTALYWYRQSLGQGPEFLIYFQGTGAADDSGLPNDRFFAVRPEGSVSTLKIQRTERGDSAVYLCASSFPSFRLFNSPLHFGNGTRLTVT.

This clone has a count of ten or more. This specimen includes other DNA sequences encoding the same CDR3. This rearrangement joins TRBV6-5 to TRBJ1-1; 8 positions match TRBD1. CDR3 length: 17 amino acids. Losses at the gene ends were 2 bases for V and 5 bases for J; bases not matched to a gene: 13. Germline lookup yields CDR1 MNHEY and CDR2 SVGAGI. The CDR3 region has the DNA TGTGCCAGCAGTTACGGTTCCGACAGGGGATTAACTACTGAAGCTTTCTTT. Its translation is CASSYGSDRGLTTEAFF.

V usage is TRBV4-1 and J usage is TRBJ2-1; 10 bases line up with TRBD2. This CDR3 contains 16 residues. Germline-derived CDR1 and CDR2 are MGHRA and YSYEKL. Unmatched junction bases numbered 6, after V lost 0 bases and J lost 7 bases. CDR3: CASSQDLGLATNEQFF. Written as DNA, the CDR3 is TGCGCCAGCAGCCAAGATCTGGGACTAGCGACTAATGAGCAGTTCTTC.

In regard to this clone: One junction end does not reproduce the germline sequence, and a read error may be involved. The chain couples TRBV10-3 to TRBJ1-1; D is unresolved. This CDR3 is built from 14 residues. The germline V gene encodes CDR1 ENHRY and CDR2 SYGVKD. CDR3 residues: CAISGVKPNTEALF. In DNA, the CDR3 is TGTGCCATCAGTGGCGTCAAGCCGAACACTGAAGCTTTATTT.

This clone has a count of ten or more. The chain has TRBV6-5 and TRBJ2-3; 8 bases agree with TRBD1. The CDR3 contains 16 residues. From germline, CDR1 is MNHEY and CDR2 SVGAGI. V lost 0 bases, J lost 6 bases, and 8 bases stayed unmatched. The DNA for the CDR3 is TGTGCCAGCAGTTACTCAGCTCAGGGGGCAGCGGATACGCAGTATTTT. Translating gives CASSYSAQGAADTQYF.